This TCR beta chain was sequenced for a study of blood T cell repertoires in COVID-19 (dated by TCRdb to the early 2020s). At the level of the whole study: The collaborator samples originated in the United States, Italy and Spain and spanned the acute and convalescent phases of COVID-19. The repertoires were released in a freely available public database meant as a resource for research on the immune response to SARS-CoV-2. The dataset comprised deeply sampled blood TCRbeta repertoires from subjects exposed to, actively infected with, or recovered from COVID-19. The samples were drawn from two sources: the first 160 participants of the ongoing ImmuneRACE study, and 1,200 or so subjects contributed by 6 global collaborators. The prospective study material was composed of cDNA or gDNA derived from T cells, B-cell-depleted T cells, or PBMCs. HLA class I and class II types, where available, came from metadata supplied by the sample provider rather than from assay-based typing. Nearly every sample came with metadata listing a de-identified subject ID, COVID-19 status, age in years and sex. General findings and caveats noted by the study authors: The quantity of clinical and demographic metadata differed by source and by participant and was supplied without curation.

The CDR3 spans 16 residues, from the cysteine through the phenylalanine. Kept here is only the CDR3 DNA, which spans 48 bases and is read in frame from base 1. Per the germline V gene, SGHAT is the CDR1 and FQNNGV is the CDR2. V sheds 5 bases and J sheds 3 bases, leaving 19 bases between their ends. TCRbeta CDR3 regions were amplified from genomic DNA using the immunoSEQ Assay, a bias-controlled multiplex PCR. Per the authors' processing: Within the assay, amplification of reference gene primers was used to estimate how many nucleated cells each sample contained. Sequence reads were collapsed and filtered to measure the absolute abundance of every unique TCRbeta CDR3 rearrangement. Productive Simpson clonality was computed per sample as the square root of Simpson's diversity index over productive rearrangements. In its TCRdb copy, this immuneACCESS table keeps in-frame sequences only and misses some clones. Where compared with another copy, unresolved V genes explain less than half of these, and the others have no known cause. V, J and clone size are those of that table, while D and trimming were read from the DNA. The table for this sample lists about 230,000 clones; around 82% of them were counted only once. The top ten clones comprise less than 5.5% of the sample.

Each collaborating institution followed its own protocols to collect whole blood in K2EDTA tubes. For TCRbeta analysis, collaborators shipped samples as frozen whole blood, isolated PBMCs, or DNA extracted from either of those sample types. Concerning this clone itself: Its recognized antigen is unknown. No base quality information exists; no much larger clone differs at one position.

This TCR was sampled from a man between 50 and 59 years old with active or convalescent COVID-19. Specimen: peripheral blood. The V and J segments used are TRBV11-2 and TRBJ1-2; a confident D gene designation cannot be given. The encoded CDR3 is CASSQISQRVDYGYTF. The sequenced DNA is TGTGCCAGCAGCCAGATATCACAGAGAGTTGACTATGGCTACACCTTC.